This T cell receptor (beta chain) came from a study of T cells in Graves' hyperthyroidism and ophthalmopathy. RNA transcripts served as the template for amplifying TCR beta CDR3 regions. First-round RT-PCR of the TCR CDR3 relied on the HTBI primer set. TCRdb independently ran MiXCR on the multiplex PCR reads; one entry per CDR3 protein. This sample has 300,000 to 450,000 distinct CDR3 sequences, with about 18% found just once. The germline gives CDR1 LGHDT, CDR2 YNNKEL (reference sequence). V shed 3 bases and J 3 bases; nucleotides not matched to a gene: 5. The CDR3 has 15 amino acids. This clonotype was recorded many times.

Sequenced input: blood. The J gene is TRBJ2-7, the V gene TRBV3-1; 10 bases are shared with TRBD1. The receptor comes from a woman aged 25 to 39 with Graves' hyperthyroidism that later progressed to Graves' ophthalmopathy. The CDR3 loop is CASSQRDRGVYEQYF. The CDR3 region has the DNA TGTGCCAGCAGCCAGCGGGACAGGGGAGTCTACGAGCAGTACTTC.